This TCR beta chain was sequenced for a study of CD4 T cells in relation to SARS-CoV-2 and coronaviruses. Study in general: PBMCs were cultured with antigen for roughly 11 days before TCR beta sequencing. Of the patients, roughly eight were male, a few female, two Hispanic.

In this sample, this clone turned up once. What it recognizes is unknown. Clones were sequenced by immunoSEQ multiplex PCR, and TCRdb holds only the in-frame ones, with some missing. This table has fewer than 35,000 clones, around 80% appearing once. Germline assignment: CDR1 LGHNA and CDR2 YSLEER. The CDR3 consists of 15 residues. Unmatched junction bases numbered 6, after V lost 5 bases and J lost 5 bases. Naive or memory CD4+ cells were cultured 1:1 with T cell-depleted PBMCs plus CEF. Overall study results and limits: Compared with monoreactive clones, crossreactive clones showed significantly weaker SARS-CoV-2 expansion.

The TCR was taken from an adult with COVID-19. Sequenced sample: memory CD4+ T cells from PBMCs, cultured in vitro. V and J are TRBV4-3 and TRBJ1-4, with TRBD1 matching 9 bases. CDR3 sequence (DNA): TGCGCCAGCAGCTACCGGGACAGGGTGAATGAAAAACTGTTTTTT. This sequence encodes CASSYRDRVNEKLFF.